The next 19 T cell receptor beta chains were all read from a single sample in a study of T cells in Graves' hyperthyroidism and ophthalmopathy. Amplified TCR beta CDR3 regions derived from RNA transcripts. The TCR CDR3 was amplified in a first-round RT-PCR using the HTBI primer set. TCRdb used MiXCR to reprocess the multiplex PCR reads, holding one entry per CDR3 protein. The sample records roughly 110,000 distinct CDR3 sequences, 16% being singletons. The material sequenced was blood. All receptors derive from a woman in her forties or fifties with Graves' hyperthyroidism.

This clonotype showed up many times. V gene TRBV6-1 combines with J gene TRBJ2-3; no definite D call. Germline CDR1 is MNHNS and CDR2 is SASEGT. With 6 bases removed from V and 6 bases from J, the gap between germline ends came to 4 bases. The CDR3 totals 10 residues. CDR3 sequence (DNA): TGTGCCAGCAGCGTGGATACGCAGTATTTT. The encoded protein is CASSVDTQYF.

The V call is TRBV7-9, the J call TRBJ2-1; 13 nucleotides line up with TRBD2. The J segment lost 2 bases and the V segment lost 4 bases, leaving 11 bases of the junction unmatched. Per germline, CDR1 SEHNR and CDR2 FQNEAQ (reference sequence). The CDR3 is 19 residues long. CDR3 nucleotides: TGTGCCAGCAGCTCTCCACTCGGGACTAGCGGGATAACCTACAATGAGCAGTTCTTC. It is translated as CASSSPLGTSGITYNEQFF. The entire variable domain, with the rest obtained from reference TRBV7-9 and TRBJ2-1, is as follows: DTGVSQNPRHKITKRGQNVTFRCDPISEHNRLYWYRQTLGQGPEFLTYFQNEAQLEKSRLLSDRFSAERPKGSFSTLEIQRTEQGDSAMYLCASSSPLGTSGITYNEQFFGPGTRLTVL.

At least ten counts were recorded for this clonotype. The chain joins TRBV27 to TRBJ1-4; D unclear. Germline CDR1 reads MNHEY; CDR2 reads SMNVEV (reference sequence). The CDR3 consists of 14 residues. The V end was cut by 3 bases, the J end by 0 bases, with 5 bases between. The CDR3 protein is CASSLHATNEKLFF. The CDR3 DNA sequence: TGTGCCAGCAGTTTGCACGCAACTAATGAAAAACTGTTTTTT.

This clonotype appeared many times. This sequence joins TRBV28 and TRBJ2-2; tentatively, D is TRBD1 (6 bases). The CDR3 runs 16 residues. CDR1 is MDHEN, CDR2 SYDVKM, per germline. Trimming removed 4 bases from V and 1 base from J, with 13 bases in between. CDR3 residues: CASSSYRQENTGELFF. For the CDR3, the DNA is TGTGCCAGCAGTTCGTACCGACAGGAGAACACCGGGGAGCTGTTTTTT.

This clonotype came up many times. The chain uses TRBV6-1 and TRBJ1-1, with TRBD1 matching over 7 bases. CDR3 length: 15 amino acids. V lost 6 bases and J lost 5; bases outside the gene matches: 12. Per the germline V gene, CDR1 is MNHNS and CDR2 is SASEGT. The CDR3 DNA is TGTGCCAGCAGAGGCCCCGGATCAGGGGGGACTGAAGCTTTCTTT. This sequence encodes CASRGPGSGGTEAFF.

The V call is TRBV20-1, the J call TRBJ2-1, with 13 bases lining up with TRBD2. Germline lookup yields CDR1 DFQATT and CDR2 SNEGSKA (reference sequence). J gave up 10 bases and V 6 bases, and 12 bases lay outside the gene matches. The CDR3 has 15 residues. The CDR3 protein is CSAKIGLAGAEEQFF. DNA of the CDR3: TGCAGTGCCAAGATTGGACTAGCGGGAGCAGAAGAGCAGTTCTTC.

This clonotype was seen many times. The genes are TRBV5-1 and TRBJ2-6, with 7 positions matching TRBD2. The CDR3 is 15 residues long. CDR1 and CDR2 (germline): SGHRS, YFSETQ. V lost 5 bases to trimming and J lost 2 bases; unmatched junction nucleotides: 4. The chain's CDR3 is CASRGGSAGANVLTF. As DNA, the CDR3 is TGCGCCAGCAGGGGGGGGAGTGCTGGGGCCAACGTCCTGACTTTC.

This clonotype was detected many times. The gene calls are TRBV2 and TRBJ2-3; D ambiguous. Germline values: CDR1 SNHLY, CDR2 FYNNEI. The CDR3 is made up of 15 amino acids. Trimming took 6 bases from V and 0 from J, leaving 13 bases between them. CDR3 nucleotide sequence: TGTGCCAGCAGACTGCAGTCTACAAGCACAGATACGCAGTATTTT. Protein product: CASRLQSTSTDTQYF.

The table lists this clonotype with a few counts. With a much larger clone just one base away, this may be a read error. The chain uses TRBV2 and TRBJ1-1, with 7 bases matching TRBD1. This CDR3 is 15 amino acids long. Germline V gene data show CDR1 as SNHLY and CDR2 as FYNNEI. The CDR3 DNA sequence: TGTGCCAGCAGTAGGATGGGACAGATGAACACTGGAGCTTTCTTT. The encoded protein is CASSRMGQMNTGAFF.

This clonotype was picked up many times. This chain joins TRBV7-6 and TRBJ2-3; D possibly matches TRBD1 or TRBD2 (5 bases each). CDR1 SGHVS and CDR2 FNYEAQ come from the germline V gene. The CDR3 contains 17 residues. The ends were cut back, 3 bases at V and 5 bases at J, with 21 bases in the middle. The CDR3 reads CASSFRAGYGAQDTQYF. The CDR3 region has the DNA TGTGCCAGCAGCTTCAGGGCAGGGTACGGGGCCCAAGATACGCAGTATTTT.

This clonotype showed up many times. One end of the junction is discordant with germline, which a read error may explain. The chain is built from TRBV10-3 and TRBJ2-1; no clear D gene. The V gene's germline CDR1 is ENHRY and CDR2 SYGVKD. This CDR3 is built from 14 residues. The CDR3 DNA follows: TGTGCCAGCAGTGGGTTCGGCTCCTACAATGAGCAGTTCTTC. Amino acid sequence: CASSGFGSYNEQFF.

This clonotype was counted at least ten times. This chain links TRBV20-1 with TRBJ1-1; D gene unclear. Germline V gene sequence: CDR1 DFQATT, CDR2 SNEGSKA (reference sequence). The CDR3 totals 16 residues. V was trimmed by 2 bases and J by 1 base, leaving 17 bases between them. The DNA for the CDR3 is TGCAGTGCTAGACCCCCCACGGGCAGGCAGAACACTGAAGCTTTCTTT. Translation: CSARPPTGRQNTEAFF.

The sample holds many counts of this clonotype. V usage is TRBV20-1 and J usage is TRBJ2-1, with 11 bases aligning to TRBD2. CDR1 DFQATT and CDR2 SNEGSKA come from the germline V gene (reference sequence). J gave up 8 bases and V 1 base, and 7 bases lay outside the gene matches. CDR3 length: 15 amino acids. CDR3 nucleotides: TGCAGTGCTAGAGGGGGACTAGCGGTTGGTCATGAGCAGTTCTTC. The encoded protein is CSARGGLAVGHEQFF.

This clonotype was seen only a few times. This rearrangement joins TRBV5-4 to TRBJ2-3, with D possibly being TRBD2 (6 bases). V was cut by 6 bases and J by 0 bases, with 17 bases left in between. Germline V CDR1 and CDR2: SGHNT, YYREEE (reference sequence). The CDR3 loop spans 16 amino acids. The CDR3 spells CASIPKGRESTDTQYF. The CDR3 DNA is TGTGCCAGCATCCCAAAAGGGCGGGAAAGCACAGATACGCAGTATTTT. The entire variable domain, with the rest obtained from reference TRBV5-4 and TRBJ2-3, is as follows: ETGVTQSPTHLIKTRGQQVTLRCSSQSGHNTVSWYQQALGQGPQFIFQYYREEENGRGNFPPRFSGLQFPNYSSELNVNALELDDSALYLCASIPKGRESTDTQYFGPGTRLTVL.

This clonotype was recorded many times. The rearrangement uses TRBV12-3 or TRBV12-4 and TRBJ1-2, with 10 positions matching TRBD1. With V trimmed by 8 bases and J by 4 bases, 4 bases remained unmatched. The CDR3 extends over 13 amino acids. CDR3 bases: TGTGCCAGCGGGGACAGGGGCGCCTATGGCTACACCTTC. Amino acid sequence: CASGDRGAYGYTF.

This clonotype was observed at least ten times. V is TRBV12-3 or TRBV12-4 and J is TRBJ2-3; the D is unclear. Deletions cut 1 base from V and 1 base from J, with 6 bases between. The CDR3 is 14 amino acids. The CDR3 here is CASSLVLGTDTQYF. In DNA form, the CDR3 reads TGTGCCAGCAGTTTAGTCCTAGGCACAGATACGCAGTATTTT.

This clonotype was recorded at least ten times. The rearrangement links TRBV6-5 to TRBJ2-5; TRBD2 is a possible D gene (6 bases). The CDR3 is 16 residues long. The V end was cut by 0 bases, the J end by 4 bases, with 15 bases between. Looked up from germline, CDR1 is MNHEY and CDR2 is SVGAGI. CDR3 region: CASSYSIAAQGETQYF. The CDR3 nucleotides read TGTGCCAGCAGTTACTCGATAGCGGCCCAGGGAGAGACCCAGTACTTC.

This clonotype was seen ten or more times. This chain uses TRBV7-2 with TRBJ2-7; 9 bases line up with TRBD1. The trim removed 1 base at V and 5 bases at J, leaving 9 bases unmatched. Germline CDR1 SGHTA, CDR2 FQGNSA. CDR3 length: 16 amino acids. CDR3 sequence: CASSLVSGTGQHEQYF. The CDR3 nucleotides read TGTGCCAGCAGCTTAGTTAGTGGGACAGGGCAACACGAGCAGTACTTC.

This clonotype was seen ten or more times. This rearrangement joins TRBV6-1 to TRBJ2-7, with a tentative D call TRBD1 (5 bases). Deletions cut 5 bases from V and 3 bases from J, with 11 bases between. Germline V gene lookup returns CDR1 MNHNS and CDR2 SASEGT. The CDR3 is 13 residues long. The CDR3 is CASSFRANYEQYV. As DNA, the CDR3 is TGTGCCAGCAGTTTCAGGGCCAACTACGAGCAGTACGTC.